The 11 T cell receptor beta chains given below trace back to one sample, sequenced in a study of spatial heterogeneity in lung cancer. MiXCR, applied by TCRdb to the 5' RACE reads, yields one record per CDR3 protein. The table lists over 7,500 distinct CDR3 sequences, about 6.5% of them singletons, with about 7.1% in the top ten. Sample time point: sample taken at primary tumor resection. These receptors have no identified antigens. Overall study findings and caveats: Within tumors, counts of expanded alpha and beta TCRs tracked tumor mutation counts.

The specimen comprised lung tumor tissue, sampled at surgery. The receptors originated from a female donor with early-stage non-small cell lung cancer.

The chain links TRBV7-2 to TRBJ2-3; the match to TRBD1 covers 8 bases. Losses at the gene ends were 8 bases for V and 5 bases for J; bases not matched to a gene: 12. CDR3 length: 15 amino acids. CDR1 is SGHTA, CDR2 FQGNSA, per germline. The CDR3 here is CASWMAGGMRDTQYF. Here the CDR3 DNA reads TGTGCCAGCTGGATGGCAGGGGGCATGAGAGATACGCAGTATTTT.

This clonotype was counted many times. The J gene is TRBJ1-1, the V gene TRBV28, with 7 bases that match TRBD1. Germline V gene lookup returns CDR1 MDHEN and CDR2 SYDVKM. Germline trimming cut 2 bases from V and 2 bases from J; bases unmatched to any gene: 5. The CDR3 has 15 residues. CDR3 amino acids: CASSLRGQKNTEAFF. In DNA, the CDR3 is TGTGCCAGCAGTTTAAGGGGACAGAAAAACACTGAAGCTTTCTTT. Variable domain in full (rest from reference TRBV28 and TRBJ1-1): DVKVTQSSRYLVKRTGEKVFLECVQDMDHENMFWYRQDPGLGLRLIYFSYDVKMKEKGDIPEGYSVSREKKERFSLILESASTNQTSMYLCASSLRGQKNTEAFFGQGTRLTVV.

Many counts were recorded for this clonotype. The chain joins TRBV3-2 to TRBJ2-7. TRBV3-2 is tagged as a pseudogene. CDR3 length: 17 residues. The CDR3: CARAESSNTTQIHEQYV. The CDR3 DNA reads TGTGCCAGGGCCGAATCCAGCAATACCACCCAGATCCACGAGCAGTACGTC.

This clonotype turned up a few times. The chain uses TRBV7-9 and TRBJ2-7, with 9 bases aligning to TRBD1. After removal of 5 bases from V and 2 bases from J, the junction contained 7 bases not matched to a gene. CDR3 length equals 15 residues. The germline gives CDR1 SEHNR, CDR2 FQNEAQ (reference sequence). The CDR3 loop is CASSPHGTGTYEQYV. CDR3 sequence (DNA): TGTGCCAGCAGCCCACACGGGACAGGGACCTACGAGCAGTACGTC.

Relative to its sample, this clonotype is medium-sized. The V call is TRBV6-6, the J call TRBJ2-5; TRBD1 might be the D (6 bases). V gave up 7 bases and J gave up 4 bases, with 13 bases separating them. Germline V CDR1 and CDR2: MNHNY, SVGAGI (reference sequence). CDR3 size: 13 residues. CDR3 sequence (DNA): TGTGCCAGCACCTCGTGGGGGCCAGAGACCCAGTACTTC. As protein: CASTSWGPETQYF.

The table lists this clonotype with many counts. The CDR3 protein is CASSFTPEGDGELFF. CDR3 bases: TGTGCCAGCAGCTTCACACCGGAGGGGGACGGGGAGCTGTTTTTT. The genes are TRBV11-2 and TRBJ2-2; D may correspond to TRBD1 or TRBD2 (6 bases each). Germline V gene data show CDR1 as SGHAT and CDR2 as FQNNGV. This CDR3 has 15 residues. V lost 3 bases and J 7 bases, leaving 15 bases between the germline ends.

This clonotype occurred many times. The rearrangement links TRBV6-1 to TRBJ2-2; 9 nucleotides align to TRBD1. This CDR3 contains 16 residues. Unmatched junction bases numbered 7, after V lost 2 bases and J lost 6 bases. Germline CDR1 reads MNHNS; CDR2 reads SASEGT. This chain's CDR3 is CASSEIAGQGAGELFF. The CDR3 nucleotides are TGTGCCAGCAGTGAAATTGCGGGACAGGGAGCCGGGGAGCTGTTTTTT.

This clonotype was recorded at least ten times. The chain joins TRBV19 to TRBJ1-5; TRBD1 matches 7 bases. CDR3 length equals 17 residues. Unmatched junction bases numbered 14, after V lost 0 bases and J lost 9 bases. Germline V gene sequence: CDR1 LNHDA, CDR2 SQIVND (reference sequence). CDR3 bases: TGTGCCAGTAGTATAGAAGGGTCTGGGACAGCCCTTAGGCCCCAGCATTTT. Translating gives CASSIEGSGTALRPQHF. Full variable domain (outside the CDR3, taken from reference TRBV19 and TRBJ1-5): DGGITQSPKYLFRKEGQNVTLSCEQNLNHDAMYWYRQDPGQGLRLIYYSQIVNDFQKGDIAEGYSVSREKKESFPLTVTSAQKNPTAFYLCASSIEGSGTALRPQHFGDGTRLSIL.

This clonotype has at least ten counts. The CDR3 region has the DNA TGCAGCGTTGAAGAGAAACGGACCAATGGCCAAGAGACCCAGTACTTC. Amino acid sequence: CSVEEKRTNGQETQYF. The chain recombines TRBV29-1 with TRBJ2-5; D is undetermined. V was trimmed by 0 bases and J by 1 base, leaving 15 bases between them. The CDR3 runs 16 residues. In germline, CDR1 is SQVTM, CDR2 ANQGSEA.

Sample share makes this clonotype medium-sized. The CDR3 coding sequence is TGTGCCAGTAGTCTGGACAGAAACACCGGGGAGCTGTTTTTT. Translating it yields CASSLDRNTGELFF. V and J are TRBV19 and TRBJ2-2; TRBD1 might be the D (6 bases). Trimming removed 5 bases at V and 2 bases at J, with 9 bases between. Germline loops: CDR1 LNHDA, CDR2 SQIVND (reference sequence). The CDR3 is 14 amino acids.

By proportion, this clonotype is medium-sized (0.01 to 0.1%). The chain is built from TRBV7-3 and TRBJ2-3; 11 bases align to TRBD2. The CDR3 totals 18 residues. The germline CDR1 and CDR2 sequences are SGHTA and FQGTGA. V was pared by 1 base and J by 2 bases, with 8 bases of the junction left unmatched. The CDR3 DNA reads as TGTGCCAGCAGCTTAAACCCGCTAGCGGGGGGATACACAGATACGCAGTATTTT. It is translated as CASSLNPLAGGYTDTQYF.